Presented here are 18 T cell receptor beta chains from one specimen sequenced in a study of blood T cell repertoires in COVID-19. Sequenced by immunoSEQ multiplex PCR; TCRdb stores in-frame clones only, minus some. The table has 300,000 to 500,000 clones, around 87% seen once. The specimen sequenced was PBMCs or T cells enriched from blood (not recorded which). Receptors originate from a woman aged 25 to 39 with acute COVID-19.

The CDR3 bases are TGTGCCAGCAGCTTAGGGACAGGGTTTCGTTCACCCCTCCACTTT. Encoded protein: CASSLGTGFRSPLHF. V gene TRBV7-3 combines with J gene TRBJ1-6; TRBD1 agrees at 9 bases. CDR1 and CDR2 from the germline V gene are SGHTA and FQGTGA. Trimming cost V 2 bases and J 9 bases; bases outside gene matches: 5. CDR3 size: 15 residues.

V and J are TRBV2 and TRBJ2-2; 8 bases map to TRBD1. Looked up from germline, CDR1 is SNHLY and CDR2 is FYNNEI. V was clipped by 4 bases and J by 0 bases; unmatched bases: 7. There are 17 residues in the CDR3. CDR3 protein: CASSVPRQGPNTGELFF. CDR3 DNA: TGTGCCAGCAGTGTGCCCCGACAGGGGCCGAACACCGGGGAGCTGTTTTTT. The variable domain in full, completed from reference TRBV2 and TRBJ2-2, reads EPEVTQTPSHQVTQMGQEVILRCVPISNHLYFYWYRQILGQKVEFLVSFYNNEISEKSEIFDDQFSVERPDGSNFTLKIRSTKLEDSAMYFCASSVPRQGPNTGELFFGEGSRLTVL.

Written as DNA, the CDR3 is TGTGCCAGCAGTTTGGGACAGGGCACCTACGAGCAGTACTTC. It yields the protein CASSLGQGTYEQYF. The chain employs TRBV28 and TRBJ2-7; 9 nucleotides match TRBD1. Germline CDR1 MDHEN, CDR2 SYDVKM. This CDR3 region has 14 residues. With V trimmed by 3 bases and J by 2 bases, 2 bases remained unmatched.

The chain carries TRBV5-8 and TRBJ2-7; weak D call: TRBD2 (5 bases). The ends were cut back, 4 bases at V and 2 bases at J, with 10 bases in the middle. The length of the CDR3 is 13 residues. Germline V gives CDR1 SGHTS, CDR2 YDEGEE. In DNA form, the CDR3 reads TGTGCCAGCAGCCCTGGGAGTCCCTACGAGCAGTACTTC. Translating gives CASSPGSPYEQYF.

The chain couples TRBV11-1 to TRBJ1-3, with a tentative D call TRBD1 (6 bases). The CDR3 loop spans 15 amino acids. Looked up from germline, CDR1 is SGHAT and CDR2 is FQDESV (reference sequence). Trimming left V 5 bases short and J 1 base short, with 12 bases between. CDR3 in amino acids: CASSRDGQSGNTIYF. In DNA form, the CDR3 reads TGTGCCAGCAGCCGGGACGGACAGTCTGGAAACACCATATATTTT.

The rearrangement links TRBV28 to TRBJ1-1; a weak D match, TRBD1 (6 bases). Germline V gene lookup returns CDR1 MDHEN and CDR2 SYDVKM. With 6 bases removed from V and 1 base from J, the gap between germline ends came to 9 bases. This CDR3 region has 13 residues. The CDR3 region has the DNA TGTGCCAGCAGCAGGGGCAGGAACACTGAAGCTTTCTTT. Protein: CASSRGRNTEAFF.

The chain combines TRBV27 with TRBJ1-6, with TRBD1 as a possible D gene (5 bases). Trimming left V 2 bases short and J 3 bases short, with 11 bases between. This CDR3 has 16 amino acids. Germline CDR1 MNHEY, CDR2 SMNVEV (reference sequence). CDR3 sequence: CASSLVGASYNSPLHF. CDR3 bases: TGTGCCAGCAGTTTAGTTGGGGCTAGCTATAATTCACCCCTCCACTTT.

The CDR3 DNA reads as TGCGCCAGCAGCCCACTCCCTGACAGGGACAATGAGCAGTTCTTC. It translates to CASSPLPDRDNEQFF. V and J are TRBV5-1 and TRBJ2-1; 7 bases match TRBD1. J lost 5 bases, V lost 4 bases, and 9 bases had no gene match. The CDR3 length is 15 residues. Per germline, CDR1 SGHRS and CDR2 YFSETQ.

The CDR3 nucleotides are TGTGCCAGCAGTTACCCGGGGGACCAAGAGACCCAGTACTTC. It codes for CASSYPGDQETQYF. This chain uses TRBV6-2 or TRBV6-3 with TRBJ2-5, with a weak D call TRBD2 (6 bases). This CDR3 region has 14 residues. The V end was cut by 2 bases, the J end by 0 bases, with 7 bases between. Per germline, CDR1 MNHEY and CDR2 SVGEGT.

This chain links TRBV19 with TRBJ1-5; D unclear. Germline CDR1 is LNHDA and CDR2 is SQIVND (reference sequence). The CDR3 consists of 13 residues. Trimming removed 6 bases at V and 2 bases at J, with 8 bases between. The CDR3 region has the DNA TGTGCCAGTAGGCCGGAGGGCAATCAGCCCCAGCATTTT. It yields the protein CASRPEGNQPQHF.

This clone was recorded only once. The chain joins TRBV11-1 to TRBJ1-6; D remains ambiguous. Germline lookup yields CDR1 SGHAT and CDR2 FQDESV (reference sequence). Trimming shortened V by 2 bases and J by 7 bases, and 6 bases separated the two germline ends. The CDR3 contains 13 residues. CDR3 in DNA: TGTGCCAGCAGCTTAACTGCCAATTCACCCCTCCACTTT. This sequence encodes CASSLTANSPLHF.

Notes on this clone: This sample also contains other DNA sequences that code for the same CDR3. This chain uses TRBV2 with TRBJ1-5, with a tentative D call TRBD1 (5 bases). The CDR3 has 14 amino acids. V lost 4 bases and J 1 base, leaving 8 bases between the germline ends. CDR1 is SNHLY and CDR2 is FYNNEI in the germline V gene. The CDR3 protein is CASSGTRSNQPQHF. The CDR3, as DNA: TGTGCCAGCAGTGGGACAAGGAGCAATCAGCCCCAGCATTTT.

The chain couples TRBV12-5 to TRBJ1-4; TRBD1 aligns across 8 bases. Germline trimming cut 6 bases from V and 0 bases from J; bases unmatched to any gene: 9. This CDR3 contains 17 residues. Germline loops: CDR1 LGHNT, CDR2 FRNRAP. The CDR3 DNA sequence: TGTGCTAGTGGGACGGGACAGGCCCCCGCAACTAATGAAAAACTGTTTTTT. It codes for CASGTGQAPATNEKLFF.

The CDR3 spells CASSVVDRGSPLHF. For the CDR3, the DNA is TGTGCCAGCAGCGTGGTGGACAGAGGTTCACCCCTCCACTTT. The J gene is TRBJ1-6, the V gene TRBV9; D is perhaps TRBD1 (6 bases). Germline V gene data show CDR1 as SGDLS and CDR2 as YYNGEE. This CDR3 has 14 amino acids. Between the trimmed V and J ends, which lost 2 bases and 9 bases, there was a span of 12 bases.

The chain recombines TRBV6-5 with TRBJ2-3; possibly TRBD1 for D (5 bases). V shed 6 bases and J shed 3 bases, with 13 bases lying between them. In germline, CDR1 is MNHEY, CDR2 SVGAGI. The CDR3 runs 14 residues. The CDR3 DNA follows: TGTGCCAGCAGCCAAGGGGCGAAAACAGATACGCAGTATTTT. It specifies CASSQGAKTDTQYF.

The chain employs TRBV7-9 and TRBJ1-6; D is ambiguous. The CDR3 covers 13 residues. CDR1 is SEHNR and CDR2 is FQNEAQ in the germline V gene (reference sequence). Deletions cut 9 bases from V and 7 bases from J, with 13 bases between. CDR3 protein: CASNGGSNSPLHF. Written as DNA, the CDR3 is TGTGCCAGTAACGGAGGCTCCAATTCACCCCTCCACTTT.

The chain is built from TRBV7-2 and TRBJ1-3; no clear D gene. Germline V gives CDR1 SGHTA, CDR2 FQGNSA. The CDR3 is 15 residues long. V gave up 2 bases and J gave up 0 bases, with 8 bases separating them. The chain's CDR3 is CASSLTHYSGNTIYF. The CDR3 bases are TGTGCCAGCAGCTTAACTCACTACTCTGGAAACACCATATATTTT.

This clone was found once. The rearrangement uses TRBV15 and TRBJ2-2; tentative D call: TRBD2 (6 bases). The CDR3 runs to 16 residues. Germline V gives CDR1 LNHNV, CDR2 YYDKDF (reference sequence). Deletions cut 1 base from V and 6 bases from J, with 15 bases between. The CDR3 region has the DNA TGTGCCACCAGCAGAGGCGGCGCGGAGGGGCCCGGGGAGCTGTTTTTT. It yields the protein CATSRGGAEGPGELFF.